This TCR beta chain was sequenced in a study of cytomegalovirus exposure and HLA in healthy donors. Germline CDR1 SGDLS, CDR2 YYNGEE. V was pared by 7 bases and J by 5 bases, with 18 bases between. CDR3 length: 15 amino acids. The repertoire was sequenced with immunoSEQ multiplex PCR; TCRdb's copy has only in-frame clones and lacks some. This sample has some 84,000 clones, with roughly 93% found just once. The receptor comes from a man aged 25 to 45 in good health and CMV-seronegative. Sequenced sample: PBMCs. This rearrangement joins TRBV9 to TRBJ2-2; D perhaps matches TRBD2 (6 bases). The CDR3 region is CASREEGRETGELFF. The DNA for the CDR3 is TGTGCCAGCCGAGAGGAGGGGCGGGAAACCGGGGAGCTGTTTTTT.